The 18 T cell receptor beta chains below all came from one sample that was sequenced in a study of blood T cell repertoires in COVID-19 (dated by TCRdb to the early 2020s). The receptor library was made with the immunoSEQ multiplex PCR assay. TCRdb retrieved this table from immuneACCESS and kept in-frame rearrangements only. Not all clones are present; in checked studies, unresolved V genes account for under half, and no reason is known for the remainder. Counted in this sample were around 210,000 clones; around 80% of them appeared once. The ten largest clones add up to 5.5% of the sample. The sequenced sample consisted of peripheral blood. These TCRs come from a woman in her seventies with acute or convalescent COVID-19.

The chain employs TRBV5-1 and TRBJ2-7; TRBD1 might be the D (5 bases). Trimming took 0 bases from V and 2 from J, leaving 9 bases between them. The germline V gene has CDR1 SGHRS and CDR2 YFSETQ. The CDR3 covers 14 residues. The CDR3 region is CASSLAGPPYEQYF. The CDR3 DNA reads TGCGCCAGCAGCTTGGCAGGGCCCCCCTACGAGCAGTACTTC.

The chain has TRBV6-1 and TRBJ2-7; D gene uncertain. This CDR3 is 14 amino acids long. V dropped 3 bases and J dropped 5 bases, with 14 bases sitting between them. Looked up from germline, CDR1 is MNHNS and CDR2 is SASEGT. The CDR3 reads CASSERLSANEQYF. CDR3 DNA sequence: TGTGCCAGCAGTGAGAGACTGAGCGCGAACGAGCAGTACTTC.

CDR3 DNA: TGCGCCAGCCGAGGATATGACACTGAAGCTTTCTTT. It yields the protein CASRGYDTEAFF. The chain has TRBV10-2 and TRBJ1-1; D is ambiguous. Germline CDR1 WSHSY, CDR2 SAAADI. The CDR3 is 12 residues long. V was cut by 8 bases and J by 3 bases, with 10 bases left in between.

The V gene is TRBV24-1, the J gene TRBJ2-1, with 9 bases fitting TRBD1. V was clipped by 1 base and J by 3 bases; unmatched bases: 3. The CDR3 covers 16 residues. Germline CDR1 and CDR2: KGHDR and SFDVKD. CDR3 DNA sequence: TGTGCCACCAGTGATTTTCGGGGACAGGGCTACAATGAGCAGTTCTTC. Amino acids: CATSDFRGQGYNEQFF.

About this clone: This specimen includes other DNA sequences encoding the same CDR3. The chain combines TRBV3-1 (or the pseudogene TRBV3-2) with TRBJ2-7; TRBD1 is a possible D gene (6 bases). V dropped 3 bases and J dropped 4 bases, with 7 bases sitting between them. The CDR3 is 12 residues long. Germline CDR1 is LGHDT and CDR2 is YNNKEL (reference sequence). The CDR3 DNA follows: TGTGCCAGCAGCCAGAGGGGGTACGAGCAGTACTTC. Amino acid sequence: CASSQRGYEQYF.

This clone was counted once. This chain joins TRBV19 and TRBJ1-5, with D perhaps matching TRBD1 (5 bases). The CDR3 runs 14 residues. CDR1 is LNHDA, CDR2 SQIVND, per germline (reference sequence). Trimming took 7 bases from V and 2 from J, leaving 12 bases between them. DNA of the CDR3: TGTGCCAGTAAAAGCGGGGACCGCAATCAGCCCCAGCATTTT. Translating it yields CASKSGDRNQPQHF.

This sequence joins TRBV6-6 and TRBJ2-1, with 9 bases fitting TRBD1. V lost 6 bases to trimming and J lost 6 bases; unmatched junction nucleotides: 9. Germline V gene lookup returns CDR1 MNHNY and CDR2 SVGAGI (reference sequence). The CDR3 is made up of 15 amino acids. The CDR3 DNA follows: TGTGCCAGCAGGCCCCCGGGACAGGGCGGCAATGAGCAGTTCTTC. This codes for CASRPPGQGGNEQFF.

The chain has TRBV19 and TRBJ1-5; D is uncertain. Germline CDR1 is LNHDA and CDR2 is SQIVND (reference sequence). There are 14 residues in the CDR3. The ends were cut back, 4 bases at V and 6 bases at J, with 13 bases in the middle. The CDR3 region is CASSRFGTVQPQHF. The CDR3 bases are TGTGCCAGTAGTAGGTTCGGTACAGTTCAGCCCCAGCATTTT.

The chain carries TRBV6-6 and TRBJ1-5; 8 bases line up with TRBD1. Germline V lookup: CDR1 MNHNY, CDR2 SVGAGI (reference sequence). Trimming cost V 5 bases and J 0 bases; bases outside gene matches: 9. CDR3 length: 17 residues. The CDR3 region is CASSQLTGALSNQPQHF. The CDR3 DNA sequence: TGTGCCAGCAGTCAACTGACAGGGGCGCTTAGCAATCAGCCCCAGCATTTT.

This sequence joins TRBV28 and TRBJ2-5; TRBD2 might be the D (6 bases). V was shortened by 3 bases and J by 5 bases, with 10 bases between the two germline ends. Per the germline V gene, CDR1 is MDHEN and CDR2 is SYDVKM. The length of the CDR3 is 13 residues. CDR3 protein: CASSFRGRETQYF. CDR3 DNA: TGTGCCAGCAGTTTTCGGGGGAGGGAGACCCAGTACTTC.

The J gene is TRBJ2-1, the V gene TRBV11-3; 7 bases match TRBD1. Germline CDR1 SGHNT, CDR2 YENEEA. The CDR3 runs 12 residues. V was pared by 5 bases and J by 9 bases, with 4 bases of the junction left unmatched. Here the CDR3 reads CASSLRQGEQFF. DNA for the CDR3: TGTGCCAGCAGCCTACGACAGGGTGAGCAGTTCTTC. The variable domain in full, completed from reference TRBV11-3 and TRBJ2-1, reads EAGVVQSPRYKIIEKKQPVAFWCNPISGHNTLYWYLQNLGQGPELLIRYENEEAVDDSQLPKDRFSAERLKGVDSTLKIQPAELGDSAVYLCASSLRQGEQFFGPGTRLTVL.

For the CDR3, the DNA is TGTGCCAGCAGCAAAGAGGGGAATTACAATGAGCAGTTCTTC. Translating gives CASSKEGNYNEQFF. The V gene is TRBV21-1, the J gene TRBJ2-1; TRBD1 is taken as the D call from the table, unchecked against the DNA. TRBV21-1 corresponds to a pseudogene. The CDR3 spans 14 residues.

In this sample, this clone turned up once. The V and J genes are TRBV5-1 and TRBJ2-5, with TRBD2 matching over 13 bases. Trimming at V came to 5 bases and at J to 0 bases, leaving 1 base not matched to a gene. In germline, CDR1 is SGHRS, CDR2 YFSETQ. The CDR3 consists of 15 residues. CDR3 amino acids: CASRGTSGNQETQYF. In DNA, the CDR3 is TGCGCCAGCAGGGGGACTAGCGGGAACCAAGAGACCCAGTACTTC.

The chain couples TRBV6-6 to TRBJ2-3; perhaps TRBD2 as D (6 bases). The V and J ends lost 6 bases and 0 bases respectively, with 16 bases between them. Germline V gene lookup returns CDR1 MNHNY and CDR2 SVGAGI (reference sequence). The CDR3 spans 16 residues. CDR3 region: CASSRGLTPSTDTQYF. The CDR3 bases are TGTGCCAGCAGCCGCGGACTAACCCCTAGCACAGATACGCAGTATTTT.

The rearrangement links TRBV21-1 to TRBJ2-2; the tabulated D call, TRBD2, remains unverified against the DNA. TRBV21-1 is tagged as a pseudogene. This CDR3 is 17 amino acids long. The CDR3 region has the DNA TGTGCCAGCAGCAAAGGAGGTCTAGCAGGCGACACCGGGGAGCTGTTTTTT. This encodes CASSKGGLAGDTGELFF.

The chain couples TRBV5-6 to TRBJ2-5; D possibly corresponds to TRBD2 (5 bases). V was clipped by 4 bases and J by 5 bases, with 21 bases between them. The CDR3 is made up of 16 amino acids. The germline V gene encodes CDR1 SGHDT and CDR2 YYEEEE. The CDR3 DNA reads TGTGCCAGCAGCCAGGCAGCGGCACGCCTAAGGGAGACCCAGTACTTC. Protein sequence: CASSQAAARLRETQYF.

This clone was counted between two and nine times. The chain links TRBV3-1 (or the pseudogene TRBV3-2) to TRBJ1-5; D is uncertain. The CDR3 loop spans 17 amino acids. V shed 3 bases and J shed 2 bases, with 17 bases lying between them. Germline assignment: CDR1 LGHDT and CDR2 YNNKEL (reference sequence). CDR3 coding DNA: TGTGCCAGCAGCCAGGGTTTCAGTTGGGAGGGCAATCAGCCCCAGCATTTT. This translates into CASSQGFSWEGNQPQHF.

In regard to this clone: This could be a read error, since a much larger clone is one nucleotide away. This sample also contains other DNA sequences that code for the same CDR3. V is TRBV5-4 and J is TRBJ2-7; possibly TRBD2 for D (5 bases). There are 14 residues in the CDR3. Deletions cut 4 bases from V and 0 bases from J, with 11 bases between. Per the germline V gene, CDR1 is SGHNT and CDR2 is YYREEE (reference sequence). CDR3 protein: CASSPSGSSYEQYF. CDR3 in DNA: TGTGCCAGCAGCCCCAGCGGAAGCTCCTACGAGCAGTACTTC.